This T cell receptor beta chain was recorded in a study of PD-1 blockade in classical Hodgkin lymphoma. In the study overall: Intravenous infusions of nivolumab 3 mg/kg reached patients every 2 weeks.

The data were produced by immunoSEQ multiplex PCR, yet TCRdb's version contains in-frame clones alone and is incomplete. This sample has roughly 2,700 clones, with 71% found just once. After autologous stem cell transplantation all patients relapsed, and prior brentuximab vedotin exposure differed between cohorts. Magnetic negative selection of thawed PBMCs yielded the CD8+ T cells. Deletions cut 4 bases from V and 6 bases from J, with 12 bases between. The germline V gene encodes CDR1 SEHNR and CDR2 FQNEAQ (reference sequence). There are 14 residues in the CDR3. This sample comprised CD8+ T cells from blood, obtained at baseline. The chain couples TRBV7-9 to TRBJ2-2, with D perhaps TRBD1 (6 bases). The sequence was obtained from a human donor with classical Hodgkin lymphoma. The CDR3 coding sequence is TGTGCCAGCAGCTCACAGGGTAGTGCCGGGGAGCTGTTTTTT. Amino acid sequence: CASSSQGSAGELFF.